This TCR beta chain was profiled in a study of blood T cell repertoires in COVID-19. Overall study context: Some COVID-19 samples were acute and others convalescent; all came from the United States, Italy and Spain.

From germline, CDR1 is SNHLY and CDR2 FYNNEI. The ends were cut back, 2 bases at V and 5 bases at J, with 12 bases in the middle. This CDR3 spans 14 amino acids. Repertoires were generated with immunoSEQ multiplex PCR, while TCRdb's copy carries only in-frame clones and drops some. This table has about 110,000 clones, 84% appearing once. The sample taken for sequencing was peripheral blood. V gene TRBV2 combines with J gene TRBJ1-1; D perhaps matches TRBD1 (5 bases). The sequence was collected from a woman aged 60 to 75 with acute or convalescent COVID-19. CDR3 residues: CASSEQGGGTEAFF. The CDR3 DNA sequence: TGTGCCAGCAGTGAACAGGGAGGTGGGACTGAAGCTTTCTTT.